This T cell receptor beta chain was recorded in a study of T cell responses to AZD1222 COVID-19 vaccine (dated by TCRdb to the early 2020s). General notes on the study: Because spike-specific TCR depth and breadth did not differ between the two schedules, AZD1222 recipients who got a second dose at roughly 4 weeks were pooled with those who got a second dose at roughly 12 weeks. A total of 230 to 250 trial participants underwent TCR sequencing, of whom more than 200 had received two doses of AZD1222 and some 25 had received two doses of the MenACWY control vaccine. Enrollment into the trials was organized by age into subgroups of 18-55, 56-69 and 70-plus years, and those subgroups contained around 150, 28 and 57 TCR-sequenced participants, respectively. The investigation overall reported the following: The 56-69-year group was small, and its depth increase did not reach significance, likely because of low power. The whole spike protein was spanned by vaccine-associated CD4 TCRs, and dominant responses were seen in regions 160-218 and 743-854. Spike-specific TCR breadth and depth rose significantly after two AZD1222 doses compared with day 0 and with MenACWY recipients. Reportedly, almost half of the unique spike-specific TCRs recognized epitopes lying outside the regions that are mutated in the B.1.351 and B.1.1.7 variants. Participants were mostly white British and included more females than males, and it was suggested by the authors that clonal diversity may have been underestimated. No day 14 peak-response samples were available, so repertoires were characterized only after the peak T cell response. Conclusions about previously exposed vaccinees were limited because only six AZD1222 recipients were SARS-CoV-2 seropositive at baseline.

Sequences SGDLS (CDR1) and YYNGEE (CDR2) are obtained from the germline V gene. From V the trimming removes 2 bases and from J it removes 5 bases, while the gene matches leave 4 bases of the junction unaccounted for. The CDR3, cysteine through phenylalanine, is 14 amino acids long. Left in the record is the CDR3 DNA by itself, 42 bases read in frame from the first base. The time point label, read with the paper, signifies: baseline before first vaccination. Samples from vaccinated people were obtained from the UK trials COV001 and COV002, which included a single-blind randomized controlled phase 2/3 trial of AZD1222 (ChAdOx1 nCoV-19) in healthy adults. Trial participant PBMC samples were collected at day 0 and day 28 after the second dose for TCRbeta chain sequencing. Concerning this clone: Its antigen specificity is not known. No base-level quality is on record; no much larger clone is a single base apart.

The CDR3 regions of human TCRbeta chains were analyzed by immunosequencing. In the original analysis: Repertoire TCRs were checked for matches against a reference library of SARS-CoV-2-specific TCRs that had been generated using the MIRA antigen-specificity platform. Breadth meant the fraction of unique TCRs that were SARS-CoV-2-associated, whereas depth meant the fraction of total T cells that were SARS-CoV-2-associated. Using the MIRA data, each spike-specific TCR was assigned both to the spike region to which the TCR was reactive and to a CD4 or CD8 class. Log10-transformed breadth and depth values were compared by one-way ANOVA with Sidak's multiple comparisons tests. This is the immuneACCESS table as TCRdb keeps it, with only in-frame sequences that have V and J called. A part of the clones is gone; compared with another copy, unresolved V genes explain less than half, and the rest is unexplained. Clonal size and the V and J genes are those of that table, whereas D and trimming came from the DNA. A total of about 140,000 clones appear in this sample, approximately 90% of them only once. The top ten constitute less than 4.5% of the sample.

The sequence was obtained from an adult in good health. The chain links TRBV9 with TRBJ2-5, with 9 central nucleotides matching TRBD1. This specimen consisted of peripheral blood, obtained on day 0 of AZD1222 vaccination. The bases read TGTGCCAGCAGCGTCCGGGACAGGGAGGAGACCCAGTACTTC. This encodes CASSVRDREETQYF.